The present TCR beta chain was sequenced within a study of OX40 agonist ivuxolimab in advanced cancers. Whole-study context: The diagnoses of dose-escalation patients were hepatocellular carcinoma, melanoma, renal cell or head and neck cancer. Three patients responded partially, comprising one with hepatocellular carcinoma and two with cutaneous melanoma. Participants could have had prior anti-PD-1, anti-PD-L1 or anti-CTLA-4 therapy, and less than 45% had some. Overall study findings and caveats: There were also nonresponders showing low normalized T-cell clonal expansion.

The table came from immunoSEQ multiplex PCR; TCRdb's copy has only in-frame clones and leaves some out. The sample yields over 35,000 clones, about four fifths seen once. V lost 6 bases and J 0 bases, leaving 8 bases between the germline ends. This CDR3 has 13 amino acids. The germline V gene has CDR1 SGHTA and CDR2 FQGNSA. Comment on this clone: Antigen unknown.

The TCR sequence derives from an adult with an advanced solid tumor such as melanoma, head and neck, liver or kidney cancer. The chain combines TRBV7-2 with TRBJ1-1; D is undetermined. The sample was CD4+ or CD8+ T cells sorted from blood, taken in a trial of the OX40 agonist ivuxolimab. The DNA for the CDR3 is TGTGCCAGCAGGGCGAAGATGAACACTGAAGCTTTCTTT. This codes for CASRAKMNTEAFF.